The 17 T cell receptor beta chains reported below all come from one sample, sequenced in a study of cytomegalovirus exposure and HLA in healthy donors. 13 Jbeta primers and 60 Vbeta primers were used for the PCR. Sequencing used immunoSEQ multiplex PCR; TCRdb keeps in-frame clones, though not all of them. The sample has about 130,000 clones, 65% to 90% seen once. The sequenced material came from PBMCs. Receptor source: a man aged 18 to 30 in good health and CMV-seronegative.

This chain uses TRBV9 with TRBJ1-1; D is possibly TRBD1 (5 bases). This CDR3 comprises 15 residues. Germline lookup yields CDR1 SGDLS and CDR2 YYNGEE. Trimming removed 0 bases from V and 5 bases from J, with 14 bases in between. The CDR3 loop is CASSVAPGRRTEAFF. The CDR3 DNA reads TGTGCCAGCAGCGTAGCCCCAGGGCGTCGGACTGAAGCTTTCTTT.

The chain couples TRBV4-3 to TRBJ1-4; 7 bases agree with TRBD1. Germline values: CDR1 LGHNA, CDR2 YSLEER. The CDR3 consists of 18 residues. The junction had 19 bases not matched to a gene; V was cut back by 6 bases and J by 6 bases. CDR3 amino acids: CASRPGRTGTADYEKLFF. The DNA for the CDR3 is TGCGCCAGCAGGCCAGGGAGAACCGGGACAGCGGATTATGAAAAACTGTTTTTT.

This chain uses TRBV4-3 with TRBJ2-7; D possibly corresponds to TRBD2 (5 bases). The V end was cut by 0 bases, the J end by 5 bases, with 11 bases between. The germline CDR1 and CDR2 sequences are LGHNA and YSLEER. The CDR3 is made up of 14 amino acids. CDR3 in DNA: TGCGCCAGCAGCCAAGACCTCCGGGAAGACGAGCAGTACTTC. It encodes CASSQDLREDEQYF.

The chain combines TRBV14 with TRBJ1-6; no reliable D call. This CDR3 has 19 amino acids. V was clipped by 4 bases and J by 0 bases, with 19 bases between them. Germline V gene sequence: CDR1 SGHDN, CDR2 FVKESK. CDR3 DNA sequence: TGTGCCAGCAGCCGATTAAGCCGCCCGGGGAGCTCCTATAATTCACCCCTCCACTTT. It yields the protein CASSRLSRPGSSYNSPLHF.

V is TRBV14 and J is TRBJ2-7; D may be TRBD1 (6 bases). The CDR3 totals 15 residues. V lost 4 bases and J 4 bases, leaving 17 bases between the germline ends. Germline values: CDR1 SGHDN, CDR2 FVKESK. The CDR3 nucleotides are TGTGCCAGCAGCCCGGTGGACAGACATCGATACGAGCAGTACTTC. Translated, it gives CASSPVDRHRYEQYF.

The CDR3 protein is CASGLVRVYGYTF. Here the CDR3 DNA reads TGTGCTAGTGGTTTGGTCAGGGTCTATGGCTACACCTTC. The J gene is TRBJ1-2, the V gene TRBV12-5; tentative D call: TRBD1 (5 bases). The length of the CDR3 is 13 residues. Between the trimmed V and J ends, which lost 0 bases and 4 bases, there was a span of 6 bases. Germline CDR1 is LGHNT and CDR2 is FRNRAP.

V usage is TRBV7-9 and J usage is TRBJ1-5; 9 nucleotides match TRBD1. Trimming at V came to 1 base and at J to 1 base, leaving 2 bases not matched to a gene. Germline assignment: CDR1 SEHNR and CDR2 FQNEAQ (reference sequence). This CDR3 has 16 residues. The CDR3 bases are TGTGCCAGCAGCTTAGGGACAGGGGCAAGCAATCAGCCCCAGCATTTT. It codes for CASSLGTGASNQPQHF.

This clone was seen a few times. The rearrangement links TRBV4-3 to TRBJ2-1; no clear D. Trimming took off 0 bases at V and 10 bases at J, with 13 bases between the two ends. The CDR3 is 14 residues long. Per the germline V gene, CDR1 is LGHNA and CDR2 is YSLEER. The CDR3 DNA reads as TGCGCCAGCAGCCAAGATTTGGGCCTCCAGGAGCAGTTCTTC. It is translated as CASSQDLGLQEQFF.

The chain joins TRBV19 to TRBJ1-5; D remains unclear. V lost 9 bases to trimming and J lost 7 bases, with 16 bases between them. The CDR3 has 13 amino acids. CDR1 LNHDA and CDR2 SQIVND come from the germline V gene (reference sequence). The DNA for the CDR3 is TGTGCCAGCCCCCCTCCGGGTGGCCAGCCCCAGCATTTT. Protein product: CASPPPGGQPQHF.

The gene calls are TRBV5-1 and TRBJ2-7, with D hard to call. V was pared by 0 bases and J by 6 bases, with 10 bases between. Germline CDR1 and CDR2: SGHRS and YFSETQ. The length of the CDR3 is 13 residues. The chain's CDR3 is CASSLDRSGEQYF. The CDR3 DNA reads as TGCGCCAGCAGCTTGGACCGATCCGGCGAGCAGTACTTC.

This clone was observed a handful of times. The chain joins TRBV15 to TRBJ1-6, with D unclear. Germline V gives CDR1 LNHNV, CDR2 YYDKDF (reference sequence). The CDR3 sequence is 15 residues long. V lost 0 bases to trimming and J lost 13 bases, with 16 bases between them. CDR3 residues: CATSRDRPSSRPLHF. The CDR3 DNA sequence: TGTGCCACCAGCAGAGATAGACCCTCTTCGCGGCCCCTCCACTTT.

This clone was picked up a small number of times. The V and J genes are TRBV7-9 and TRBJ2-2; possible D gene TRBD1, 6 bases. The CDR3 runs 17 residues. V shed 5 bases and J shed 6 bases, with 22 bases lying between them. Looked up from germline, CDR1 is SEHNR and CDR2 is FQNEAQ (reference sequence). The CDR3 nucleotides are TGTGCCAGCAGCCAAACCGGGGACATTAAGCGGCCCGGGGAGCTGTTTTTT. It specifies CASSQTGDIKRPGELFF.

V gene TRBV7-9 combines with J gene TRBJ2-7; 7 bases match TRBD1. V dropped 5 bases and J dropped 6; count of bases not matched to a gene: 19. This CDR3 has 17 residues. Germline loops: CDR1 SEHNR, CDR2 FQNEAQ (reference sequence). The chain's CDR3 is CASSPNYRDSGEPEQYF. In DNA form, the CDR3 reads TGTGCCAGCAGCCCAAACTACCGGGACAGTGGAGAACCCGAGCAGTACTTC.

The table lists this clone with a few counts. The same CDR3 also results from other DNA sequences found in this sample. The CDR3, as DNA: TGTGCCAGCAGTGAAGTTCCAAATCAGCCCCAGCATTTT. It specifies CASSEVPNQPQHF. The chain has TRBV6-1 and TRBJ1-5; D gene ambiguous. This CDR3 has 13 residues. Germline loops: CDR1 MNHNS, CDR2 SASEGT. V lost 1 base to trimming and J lost 4 bases, with 5 bases between them.

V and J are TRBV7-7 and TRBJ2-1, with 14 bases identical to TRBD2. Germline CDR1 SSHAT, CDR2 FNYEAQ (reference sequence). V lost 3 bases and J lost 8; bases outside the gene matches: 3. The CDR3 consists of 15 residues. The CDR3 protein is CASSFGTSGSDEQFF. For the CDR3, the DNA is TGTGCCAGCAGCTTCGGGACTAGCGGGAGTGATGAGCAGTTCTTC.

This chain joins TRBV6-1 and TRBJ2-7, with 11 bases lining up with TRBD1. The CDR3 is 15 amino acids. The V gene end was trimmed by 2 bases and the J gene end by 3 bases; junction bases not matched to a gene: 3. Germline V gene data show CDR1 as MNHNS and CDR2 as SASEGT. The CDR3 protein is CASSESGTGGYEQYF. The CDR3 coding sequence is TGTGCCAGCAGTGAATCCGGGACAGGGGGCTACGAGCAGTACTTC.

The chain couples TRBV6-5 to TRBJ2-7; TRBD2 aligns across 11 bases. Germline V gene data show CDR1 as MNHEY and CDR2 as SVGAGI. The J segment lost 3 bases and the V segment lost 6 bases, leaving 7 bases of the junction unmatched. The CDR3 covers 15 residues. The CDR3 spells CASRSLSGGGYEQYF. CDR3 nucleotide sequence: TGTGCCAGCAGATCCCTTAGCGGGGGGGGCTACGAGCAGTACTTC.